The rows below give T cell receptor beta chains drawn from one sample of a study of cytomegalovirus exposure and HLA in healthy donors. Sequencing used immunoSEQ multiplex PCR; TCRdb keeps in-frame clones, though not all of them. The sample shows 100,000 to 150,000 clones, over 90% of them seen only once. Material: PBMCs. All receptors come from a woman aged 18-29 years in good health and CMV-seronegative. CDR3s include the opening cysteine and the closing phenylalanine or tryptophan. A D gene is named only where the DNA matches it firmly. Only part of the rows carry a size: once, few, many, or a class if the clone is expanded.

j_call d_call v_call clone_size cdr3_aa cdr3_nt
TRBJ2-5 TRBD2 TRBV27 NA CASSQSGGALGEETQYF TGTGCCAGCAGTCAAAGCGGGGGGGCCCTGGGTGAAGAGACCCAGTACTTC
TRBJ1-4 NA TRBV7-9 NA CASSYWPGEKLFF TGTGCCAGCAGCTATTGGCCGGGTGAAAAACTGTTTTTT
TRBJ1-1 NA TRBV10-3 NA CAISEDRPKFTFF TGTGCCATCAGTGAGGACAGACCGAAGTTCACTTTCTTT
TRBJ2-1 NA TRBV7-2 NA CASSPDKYYNEQFF TGTGCCAGCAGCCCGGACAAGTATTACAATGAGCAGTTCTTC
TRBJ2-1 TRBD2 TRBV4-1 NA CASSQTPTLIGTSGDAQFF TGCGCCAGCAGCCAAACCCCGACCTTAATCGGGACTAGCGGGGATGCGCAGTTCTTC
TRBJ2-6 NA TRBV19 NA CASGETGQIGGANVLTF TGTGCCAGTGGGGAAACAGGCCAGATCGGGGGGGCCAACGTCCTGACTTTC
TRBJ2-7 TRBD1 TRBV5-4 NA CASTRGQGLYEQYF TGTGCCAGCACCCGTGGACAGGGCCTCTACGAGCAGTACTTC
TRBJ1-2 TRBD1 TRBV5-6 NA CASSLKYRDRGKVYGYTF TGTGCCAGCAGCTTGAAATACCGGGACAGGGGGAAGGTCTATGGCTACACCTTC
TRBJ2-1 NA TRBV7-3 NA CASSLVGTSNNEQFF TGTGCCAGCAGCTTAGTGGGGACTTCGAACAATGAGCAGTTCTTC
TRBJ2-6 TRBD1 TRBV7-3 NA CASSFPRDRAGANVLTF TGTGCCAGCAGCTTTCCCCGTGACAGGGCTGGGGCCAACGTCCTGACTTTC
TRBJ1-1 TRBD1 TRBV29-1 NA CSGDRGLNTEAFF TGCAGCGGGGACAGGGGTCTGAACACTGAAGCTTTCTTT
TRBJ2-1 TRBD2 TRBV7-7 NA CASSSLAGGRQFF TGTGCCAGCAGCTCACTAGCGGGGGGGCGACAGTTCTTC
TRBJ1-6 NA TRBV19 NA CASLPAGGTPLHF TGTGCCAGTCTCCCTGCGGGGGGGACACCCCTCCACTTT
TRBJ1-4 TRBD1 TRBV16 NA CASSQSGQGGEKLFF TGTGCCAGCAGCCAATCGGGACAGGGCGGTGAAAAACTGTTTTTT
TRBJ2-2 NA TRBV10-1 NA CASIFRVGGELFF TGCGCCAGCATTTTCAGGGTAGGCGGGGAGCTGTTTTTT
TRBJ1-4 NA TRBV30 NA CALETTEGATNEKLFF TGTGCCTTGGAAACCACGGAGGGTGCAACTAATGAAAAACTGTTTTTT
TRBJ1-2 TRBD1 TRBV5-4 NA CASSPPRQGANYGYTF TGTGCCAGCAGCCCGCCGCGACAGGGGGCGAACTATGGCTACACCTTC
TRBJ1-5 TRBD1 TRBV28 NA CATRQGWNQPQHF TGTGCCACCAGACAGGGGTGGAATCAGCCCCAGCATTTT
TRBJ2-1 TRBD2 TRBV19 NA CASSPGLAGASEQFF TGTGCCAGTAGTCCCGGACTAGCGGGAGCATCTGAGCAGTTCTTC
TRBJ1-5 TRBD1 TRBV2 NA CASRNRGLSNQPQHF TGTGCCAGCAGAAACAGGGGACTTAGCAATCAGCCCCAGCATTTT
TRBJ2-7 NA TRBV6-1 NA CASRRPAKTYEQYF TGTGCCAGCCGGAGGCCAGCCAAGACCTACGAGCAGTACTTC
TRBJ2-7 TRBD1 TRBV10-3 NA CAMGDRASHEQYF TGTGCTATGGGGGACAGGGCTTCCCACGAGCAGTACTTC
TRBJ1-5 NA TRBV6-1 NA CASSEDSGPQHF TGTGCCAGCAGTGAAGACAGCGGGCCCCAGCATTTT
TRBJ1-5 NA TRBV28 NA CAITSQNQPQHF TGTGCCATCACCTCGCAGAATCAGCCCCAGCATTTT
TRBJ2-5 TRBD2 TRBV10-3 NA CAISESVKSGRAEKTQYF TGTGCCATCAGTGAGTCGGTAAAGAGCGGGAGGGCGGAGAAGACCCAGTACTTC
TRBJ2-3 TRBD2 TRBV5-1 NA CASSLASGRVTDTQYF TGCGCCAGCAGCTTAGCTAGCGGGAGAGTGACAGATACGCAGTATTTT
TRBJ2-3 TRBD2 TRBV6-1 NA CASSVLAGHTDTQYF TGTGCCAGCAGTGTCCTAGCGGGACACACAGATACGCAGTATTTT
TRBJ2-7 NA TRBV11-2 NA CASSLESGLLRREQYF TGTGCCAGCAGCTTAGAATCCGGGTTATTACGTAGAGAGCAGTACTTC
TRBJ1-4 NA TRBV27 once CASSFRGVNEKLFF TGTGCCAGCAGTTTCAGGGGCGTGAATGAAAAACTGTTTTTT
TRBJ2-6 NA TRBV29-1 NA CSVEDTGYGANVLTF TGCAGCGTTGAAGATACAGGGTACGGGGCCAACGTCCTGACTTTC
TRBJ2-1 NA TRBV27 NA CASSWGRGPYNEQFF TGTGCCAGCAGTTGGGGCAGGGGCCCCTACAATGAGCAGTTCTTC
TRBJ1-2 NA TRBV6-6 NA CASRTRARGEGGYTF TGTGCCAGCAGGACCAGAGCCAGGGGTGAGGGTGGCTACACCTTC
TRBJ1-5 TRBD1 TRBV7-8 NA CASSSTGTNQPQHF TGTGCCAGCAGCTCGACAGGGACCAATCAGCCCCAGCATTTT
TRBJ1-5 NA TRBV30 NA CAWSVYSNQPQHF TGTGCCTGGAGTGTCTATAGCAATCAGCCCCAGCATTTT
TRBJ2-1 NA TRBV19 NA CASSIRGNEQFF TGTGCCAGTAGTATCCGGGGGAATGAGCAGTTCTTC
TRBJ2-3 NA TRBV7-3 NA CASSHRDFTDTQYF TGTGCCAGCAGCCACCGGGACTTCACAGATACGCAGTATTTT
TRBJ2-7 TRBD2 TRBV9 NA CASSTASGGYEQYF TGTGCCAGCAGCACGGCTAGCGGGGGTTACGAGCAGTACTTC
TRBJ1-5 TRBD1 TRBV2 NA CASSGTGGNQPQHF TGTGCCAGCAGCGGGACAGGGGGGAATCAGCCCCAGCATTTT
TRBJ2-3 NA TRBV5-1 NA CASSEPSADTQYF TGCGCCAGCAGCGAACCCAGCGCAGATACGCAGTATTTT
TRBJ1-2 NA TRBV6-1 few CASSEGPTGGYTF TGTGCCAGCAGTGAAGGACCTACAGGCGGCTACACCTTC
TRBJ2-7 NA TRBV13 NA CASSSAYEQYF TGTGCCAGCAGCTCAGCCTACGAGCAGTACTTC
TRBJ2-5 TRBD2 TRBV5-4 NA CASSLWAGGSETQYF TGTGCCAGCAGCTTGTGGGCGGGGGGGTCGGAGACCCAGTACTTC
TRBJ1-5 NA TRBV28 NA CASNSKYNQPQHF TGTGCCAGCAACAGCAAGTATAATCAGCCCCAGCATTTT
TRBJ2-3 NA TRBV27 NA CASNPGVADTQYF TGTGCCAGCAACCCGGGAGTTGCAGATACGCAGTATTTT
TRBJ2-7 NA TRBV5-6 NA CASGLQGSSYEQYF TGTGCCAGCGGCCTTCAGGGAAGCAGCTACGAGCAGTACTTC
TRBJ1-1 TRBD1 TRBV25-1 NA CASSAGTGALNTEAFF TGTGCCAGCAGTGCCGGGACAGGAGCCTTGAACACTGAAGCTTTCTTT
TRBJ1-2 NA TRBV19 NA CASSIHNYGYTF TGTGCCAGTAGTATACATAACTATGGCTACACCTTC
TRBJ1-5 NA TRBV27 NA CATRPGISNQPQHF TGTGCCACCCGACCGGGGATTAGCAATCAGCCCCAGCATTTT
TRBJ2-3 TRBD2 TRBV14 NA CASSLGTSGRNTQYF TGTGCCAGCAGCCTTGGGACTAGCGGGAGGAATACGCAGTATTTT
TRBJ2-7 NA TRBV7-2 NA CASSLRRGGPSGVPYEQYF TGTGCCAGCAGCCTACGTCGAGGCGGACCCTCGGGAGTCCCCTACGAGCAGTACTTC
TRBJ2-1 NA TRBV2 NA CASSTGLGYNEQFF TGTGCCAGCAGTACAGGGTTGGGGTACAATGAGCAGTTCTTC
TRBJ1-5 NA TRBV2 NA CASSTDYQASNQPQHF TGTGCCAGCAGTACAGATTATCAGGCGAGCAATCAGCCCCAGCATTTT
TRBJ2-1 TRBD2 TRBV9 NA CASSFRAGGDEQFF TGTGCCAGCAGCTTCAGAGCGGGAGGCGATGAGCAGTTCTTC
TRBJ2-7 NA TRBV15 NA CATSRDQEVGEQYF TGTGCCACCAGCAGAGATCAGGAGGTCGGCGAGCAGTACTTC